These T cell receptor beta chains were read from a single sample in a study of CD8+ T cells in alopecia areata. This table comes from immunoSEQ multiplex PCR, and its TCRdb copy is limited to in-frame clones, with some not included. This table holds 150,000 or so clones, about 54% found once. The sequences come from CD4+ T cells sorted from blood, collected at approximately week 61, from a patient treated with tofacitinib. The receptors originated from a human donor with alopecia areata. CDR3s include the opening cysteine and the closing phenylalanine or tryptophan. Fields, in order: J gene, D gene, clone size, V gene, CDR3 DNA, CDR3 protein. A D gene is named only where the DNA matches it firmly. Some rows have no size entry. The others give once, few or many, or a class for an expanded clone.

TRBJ2-5 | - | few | TRBV4-2 | TGTGCCAGCAGCCAACGGGACGGCTACCAAGAGACCCAGTACTTC | CASSQRDGYQETQYF
TRBJ2-7 | - | - | TRBV11-3 | TGTGCCAGCGGGTGTTTGAGGTGGGAGGGACAGAGGAGGACCTCCTACGAGCAGTACTTC | CASGCLRWEGQRRTSYEQYF
TRBJ1-1 | - | - | TRBV11-2 | TGTGCCAGCAGCTTCCCGGGGCGAACTGAAGCTTTCTTT | CASSFPGRTEAFF
TRBJ2-5 | - | - | TRBV7-9 | TGTGCCAGCAGCTTAGGTTATACAGTACAAGAGACCCAGTACTTC | CASSLGYTVQETQYF
TRBJ1-1 | - | - | TRBV5-1 | TGCGCCAGCAGCTTGATGACGGGGTACACTGAAGCTTTCTTT | CASSLMTGYTEAFF
TRBJ2-6 | - | few | TRBV5-1 | TGCGCCAGCAGCTTAGTAGCCCGCTCTGGGGCCAACGTCCTGACTTTC | CASSLVARSGANVLTF
TRBJ2-4 | - | - | TRBV27 | TGTGCCAGCAGTTGGGGTGGGGGCAGCCAAAACATTCAGTACTTC | CASSWGGGSQNIQYF
TRBJ1-6 | - | few | TRBV5-4 | TGTGCCAGCAGCTTGGGGGCCCGTTCACCCCTCCACTTT | CASSLGARSPLHF
TRBJ1-1 | TRBD1 | - | TRBV30 | TGTGCCTGGAAGGGACAGGGCGCTGAAGCTTTCTTT | CAWKGQGAEAFF
TRBJ2-5 | TRBD1 | - | TRBV28 | TGTGCCAGCAGTGCCAGGACAGGAAAAGAGACCCAGTACTTC | CASSARTGKETQYF
TRBJ1-1 | - | - | TRBV29-1 | TGCAGCGTTGAGGGACAAGTGAACACTGAAGCTTTCTTT | CSVEGQVNTEAFF
TRBJ1-2 | TRBD1 | - | TRBV29-1 | TGCAGCGTACCTTTTTCGGGACAGGGGGCCAACTATGGCTACACCTTC | CSVPFSGQGANYGYTF
TRBJ2-5 | TRBD2 | - | TRBV7-2 | TGTGCCAGCACCCTGGGACTAGCAAAACCCCTAAACTTC | CASTLGLAKPLNF
TRBJ1-6 | - | - | TRBV30 | TGTGCCTGGGGAAGCTCCTATAATTCACCCCTCCACTTT | CAWGSSYNSPLHF
TRBJ1-1 | - | few | TRBV5-6 | TGTGCCAGCAGATCCGGGACGGCGAACACTGAAGCTTTCTTT | CASRSGTANTEAFF
TRBJ2-5 | - | few | TRBV4-1 | TGCGCCAGCAGCCACCCGCCTACAAGTTACCAGTACTTC | CASSHPPTSYQYF
TRBJ2-5 | - | few | TRBV10-3 | TGTGCCATCAGAAACGGGGCCCAAGAGACCCAGTACTTC | CAIRNGAQETQYF
TRBJ1-4 | - | - | TRBV30 | TGTGCCTGGAGTGGGGTTGGGCAGTTTGAAAAACTGTTTTTT | CAWSGVGQFEKLFF
TRBJ2-3 | - | - | TRBV5-1 | TGCGCCAGCAGACGGGACGCAAGCACAGATACGCAGTATTTT | CASRRDASTDTQYF
TRBJ2-3 | - | - | TRBV7-9 | TGTGCCAGCAGCTTAGCGGGGGGGCCGCCAGATACGCAGTATTTT | CASSLAGGPPDTQYF
TRBJ1-4 | - | - | TRBV6-6 | TGTGCCAGCAGGGGGAGTGAAAAACTGTTTTTT | CASRGSEKLFF
TRBJ2-3 | - | - | TRBV4-2 | TGTGCCAGCAGCCAAGCGGGTGGGGGGTTCACAGATACGCAGTATTTT | CASSQAGGGFTDTQYF
TRBJ2-5 | TRBD1 | - | TRBV5-6 | TGTGCCAGCAGCTCGACAGGGGGCCAAGAGACCCAGTACTTC | CASSSTGGQETQYF
TRBJ2-2 | - | - | TRBV5-1 | TGCGCCAGCAGCTTAACCCAAGGAACGAACACCGGGGAGCTGTTTTTT | CASSLTQGTNTGELFF
TRBJ1-2 | - | - | TRBV9 | TGTGCCAGCAGCCAAGGAGGAGGGAACTATGGCTACACCTTC | CASSQGGGNYGYTF
TRBJ1-5 | - | - | TRBV6-1 | TGTGCCAGCAGTGAACGGATCGATAATCAGCCCCAGCATTTT | CASSERIDNQPQHF
TRBJ1-1 | TRBD1 | - | TRBV7-9 | TGTGCCAGCAGCTTAACCGAGGGGGCGATCTCTGAAGCTTTCTTT | CASSLTEGAISEAFF
TRBJ1-1 | - | - | TRBV19 | TGTGCCAGTAGTCCACGGGAGGTGAACACTGAAGCTTTCTTT | CASSPREVNTEAFF
TRBJ1-2 | TRBD1 | - | TRBV19 | TGTGCCAGTACCGAACAGGGGGTCAGCTATGGCTACACCTTC | CASTEQGVSYGYTF
TRBJ2-7 | TRBD2 | - | TRBV5-1 | TGCGCCAGCAATACCGGGACTAGTGGAGTCGGCGAGCAGTACTTC | CASNTGTSGVGEQYF
TRBJ2-3 | TRBD1 | few | TRBV6-5 | TGTGCCAGCAGGGCCCAGGGGGCGGGGACAGATACGCAGTATTTT | CASRAQGAGTDTQYF
TRBJ2-2 | - | - | TRBV9 | TGTGCCAGCAGCGTAGACAGGGTGGGCACCGGGGAGCTGTTTTTT | CASSVDRVGTGELFF
TRBJ2-3 | - | - | TRBV29-1 | TGCAGCGTTGTATTTCCCGGTCCAGATACGCAGTATTTT | CSVVFPGPDTQYF
TRBJ2-1 | - | - | TRBV9 | TGTGCCAGCAGCGTAGTTGATGGGGGACTCTACAATGAGCAGTTCTTC | CASSVVDGGLYNEQFF
TRBJ1-2 | TRBD1 | - | TRBV29-1 | TGCAGCGCCCTCCAGGGGGCTTCCATGGGTGACTATGGCTACACCTTC | CSALQGASMGDYGYTF
TRBJ1-4 | - | - | TRBV30 | TGTGCCGTCTCCCGAGGGGTTTATACTAATGAAAAACTGTTTTTT | CAVSRGVYTNEKLFF
TRBJ2-7 | TRBD1 | - | TRBV5-4 | TGTGCCAGCAGCCGGGGACAGAACTCCTACGAGCAGTACTTC | CASSRGQNSYEQYF
TRBJ2-3 | - | - | TRBV9 | TGTGCCAGCAGCCCCCAAGTTAGCACAGATACGCAGTATTTT | CASSPQVSTDTQYF
TRBJ2-1 | TRBD2 | once | TRBV10-3 | TGTGCCATCAGTGAGTTAGCGGGGGGCAATGAGCAGTTCTTC | CAISELAGGNEQFF
TRBJ1-6 | - | - | TRBV2 | TGTGCCAGCAGTGGCGAAAATAATTCACCCCTCCACTTT | CASSGENNSPLHF